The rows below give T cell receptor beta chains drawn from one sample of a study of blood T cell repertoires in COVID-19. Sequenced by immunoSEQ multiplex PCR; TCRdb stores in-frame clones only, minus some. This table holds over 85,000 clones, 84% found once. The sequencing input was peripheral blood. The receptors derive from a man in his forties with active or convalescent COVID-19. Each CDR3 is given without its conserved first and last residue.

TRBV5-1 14 ASSPMGRGLQETQY
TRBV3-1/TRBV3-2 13 ASRGGTGNTGELF
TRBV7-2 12 ASSPRQGYNEQF
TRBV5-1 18 ASSLPGTSGGSTSYNEQF
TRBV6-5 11 ASRGDRGEKLF
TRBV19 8 AAGSSPLH
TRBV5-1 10 ASSLGAETQY
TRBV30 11 AWGGQGWAEAF
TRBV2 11 ASSGTVGETQY
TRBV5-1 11 ASSLESSYEQY
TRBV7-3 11 ASSLDGNYEQY
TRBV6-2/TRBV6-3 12 ASSDRTPSYEQY
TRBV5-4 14 ASSLAFSSGGGEQY
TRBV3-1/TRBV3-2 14 ASSLYRDTTFGELF
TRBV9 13 ASSVGQGPYNEQF
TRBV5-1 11 ATSRGLQETQY
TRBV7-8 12 ASSFSTVRQPQH
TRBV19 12 ATSNLRVTYGYT
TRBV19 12 ASSTAPSSYEQY
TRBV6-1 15 ASSDGTGGERNTEAF
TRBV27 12 ASSTVPGQGEQF
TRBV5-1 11 ASSPADTEKLF
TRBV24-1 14 ATSGPSPTGVETQY
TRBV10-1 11 ASSGTSGASKF
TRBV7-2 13 ASSKRQANTGELF
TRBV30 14 AWSNQGLTSRGELF
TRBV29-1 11 SVTGTGFDEQY
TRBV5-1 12 ASSTGQGVPPQH
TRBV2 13 ASSDPLPSGNTIY
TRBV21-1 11 ASQITGNYGYT
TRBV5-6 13 ASTLQQGGHTEAF
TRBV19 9 ASSMRSLYT
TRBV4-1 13 ASSQELSGANVLT
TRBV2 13 ASSGQAGGEETQY
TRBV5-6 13 ASSNGDSGANVLT
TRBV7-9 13 ASSSAEVSGNTIY
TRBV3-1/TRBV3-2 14 ASSQGGGAGGNTIY
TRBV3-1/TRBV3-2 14 ASSQKSGGGNEKLF
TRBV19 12 ASSWAGKGTEAF
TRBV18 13 ASSPRVQGAGEQF
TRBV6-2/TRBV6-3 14 ASSYPSGRGDTEAF
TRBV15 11 ATRRGNTGELF
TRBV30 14 AWSVPDRGREETQY
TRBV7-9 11 ASSPQGGTEAF
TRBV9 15 ASSVGNSNYGEEKLF
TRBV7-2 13 ASSLGLGGPETQY
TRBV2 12 ASSVCRGNCEQY
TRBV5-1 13 ASSLGGQGTYEQY
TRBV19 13 ASSMWGPGLYEQY